This TCR beta chain was documented in a study of blood T cell repertoires in COVID-19. The wider study: Sites across the United States, Italy and Spain contributed samples from acute and convalescent COVID-19.

Clones were sequenced by immunoSEQ multiplex PCR, and TCRdb holds only the in-frame ones, with some missing. The sample records around 340,000 clones, approximately 86% being singletons. Participants' own reports of clinical history determined their cohort assignment. A word on this clone: At one boundary the junction diverges from the germline segment, which might be a read error.

This CDR3 is 13 amino acids long. Per germline, CDR1 SGHTA and CDR2 FQGNSA. Sequencing input: PBMCs or T cells enriched from blood (not recorded which). This TCR was sampled from a woman aged 40 to 49 with acute COVID-19. The chain employs TRBV7-2 and TRBJ2-5; D possibly corresponds to TRBD1 (6 bases). The CDR3 DNA sequence: TGTGCCAGCAGCCCGGGGACACAAGGGACCCAGTACTTC. Translation: CASSPGTQGTQYF.